The next 4 T cell receptor beta chains were all read from a single sample in a study of PD-L1 blockade in urothelial cancer. Clones were read by immunoSEQ multiplex PCR, and TCRdb kept only the in-frame ones, dropping some. Here the sample spans 70,000 or so clones, around nine tenths being singletons. This sample comprised PBMCs, obtained around atezolizumab (anti-PD-L1) treatment. These receptors all stem from a man in his 60s with urothelial cancer.

V gene TRBV7-2 combines with J gene TRBJ1-4; 7 positions match TRBD1. V shed 3 bases and J 6 bases; nucleotides not matched to a gene: 16. The CDR3 spans 18 residues. Germline CDR1 SGHTA, CDR2 FQGNSA. For the CDR3, the DNA is TGTGCCAGCAGCTTGCGGTACCAAAACAGGGGAGGAGATGAAAAACTGTTTTTT. This gives the protein CASSLRYQNRGGDEKLFF. Full variable domain (rest looked up from reference TRBV7-2 and TRBJ1-4): GAGVSQSPSNKVTEKGKDVELRCDPISGHTALYWYRQSLGQGLEFLIYFQGNSAPDKSGLPSDRFSAERTGGSVSTLTIQRTQQEDSAVYLCASSLRYQNRGGDEKLFFGSGTQLSVL.

The J gene is TRBJ2-7, the V gene TRBV20-1, with D maybe TRBD1 (5 bases). Germline assignment: CDR1 DFQATT and CDR2 SNEGSKA (reference sequence). Deletions cut 6 bases from V and 3 bases from J, with 9 bases between. This CDR3 is built from 11 residues. The CDR3 region is CSAPDSYEQYF. In DNA, the CDR3 is TGCAGTGCCCCCGACAGCTACGAGCAGTACTTC.

The chain is built from TRBV6-1 and TRBJ2-7; 8 bases agree with TRBD2. Per germline, CDR1 MNHNS and CDR2 SASEGT. There are 14 residues in the CDR3. V lost 4 bases, J lost 4 bases, and 6 bases stayed unmatched. Written as DNA, the CDR3 is TGTGCCAGCAGTGCCGTACTAGCGGATTACGAGCAGTACTTC. Protein: CASSAVLADYEQYF.

V is TRBV19 and J is TRBJ2-1; 10 positions agree with TRBD1. V trimming: 8 bases; J trimming: 7 bases; junction bases outside the gene matches: 14. The CDR3 runs 16 residues. The germline V gene has CDR1 LNHDA and CDR2 SQIVND (reference sequence). CDR3 DNA sequence: TGTGCCAGTGGGTTGATGGGGACAGGGGCGAGGAATGAGCAGTTCTTC. Translated, it gives CASGLMGTGARNEQFF.